These 4 T cell receptor beta chains came from one sample sequenced in a study of blood T cell repertoires in COVID-19. Clones were sequenced by immunoSEQ multiplex PCR, and TCRdb holds only the in-frame ones, with some missing. The table lists roughly 150,000 clones, about 84% of them singletons. The sample was peripheral blood. Every receptor here comes from a woman in her forties or fifties with acute or convalescent COVID-19.

The V and J genes are TRBV6-5 and TRBJ1-2, with 8 positions matching TRBD1. The CDR3 extends over 12 amino acids. The germline V gene encodes CDR1 MNHEY and CDR2 SVGAGI. Trimming removed 6 bases from V and 7 bases from J; junction bases left unmatched: 4. The CDR3 DNA reads as TGTGCCAGCAGACAGGGGGATGGTGGCTACACCTTC. Its protein is CASRQGDGGYTF.

J is TRBJ2-7 and V is TRBV6-1; TRBD2 might be the D (5 bases). V was cut by 2 bases and J by 3 bases, with 8 bases left in between. CDR1 MNHNS and CDR2 SASEGT come from the germline V gene. This CDR3 comprises 13 residues. The CDR3 DNA follows: TGTGCCAGCAGTGAAACCCGGGACTACGAGCAGTACTTC. It encodes CASSETRDYEQYF.

The V and J genes are TRBV7-9 and TRBJ2-7, with TRBD1 matching over 8 bases. After removal of 3 bases from V and 3 bases from J, the junction contained 16 bases not matched to a gene. The CDR3 consists of 18 residues. The germline CDR1 and CDR2 sequences are SEHNR and FQNEAQ (reference sequence). Here the CDR3 reads CASSFPAGPGQGLYEQYF. As DNA, the CDR3 is TGTGCCAGCAGCTTTCCGGCTGGTCCAGGACAGGGACTCTACGAGCAGTACTTC.

The chain combines TRBV3-1 (or the pseudogene TRBV3-2) with TRBJ2-1; TRBD1 might be the D (6 bases). The V gene lost 4 bases and the J gene lost 8 bases, with 9 bases spanning the gap. CDR1 is LGHDT, CDR2 YNNKEL, per germline (reference sequence). There are 12 residues in the CDR3. The CDR3 nucleotides read TGTGCCAGCAGCCTCGGACAGCATGAGCAGTTCTTC. This gives the protein CASSLGQHEQFF.